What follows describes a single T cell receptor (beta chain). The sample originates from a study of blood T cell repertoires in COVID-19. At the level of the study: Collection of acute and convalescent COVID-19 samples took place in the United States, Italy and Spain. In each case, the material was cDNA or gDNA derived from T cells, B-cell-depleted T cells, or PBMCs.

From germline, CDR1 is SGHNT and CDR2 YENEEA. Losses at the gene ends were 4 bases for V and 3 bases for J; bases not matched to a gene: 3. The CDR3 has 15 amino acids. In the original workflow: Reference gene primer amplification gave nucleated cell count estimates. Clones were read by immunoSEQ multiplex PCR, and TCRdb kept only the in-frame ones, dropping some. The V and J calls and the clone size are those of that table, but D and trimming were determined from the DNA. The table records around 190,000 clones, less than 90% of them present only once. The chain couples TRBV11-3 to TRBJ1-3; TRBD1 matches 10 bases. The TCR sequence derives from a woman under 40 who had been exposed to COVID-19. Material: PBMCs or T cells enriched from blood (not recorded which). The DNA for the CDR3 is TGTGCCAGCAGCTCCGACAGGGGGCTTGGAAACACCATATATTTT. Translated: CASSSDRGLGNTIYF.